Each of the 8 T cell receptor beta chains below was sequenced from the same sample in a study of OX40 agonist ivuxolimab in advanced cancers. Profiling relied on immunoSEQ multiplex PCR, and the TCRdb table lists in-frame clones only, not all of them. The sample carries 99,000 or so clones, approximately 93% recorded once. The sequences come from CD4+ or CD8+ T cells sorted from blood, collected in a trial of the OX40 agonist ivuxolimab. These receptors originate from an adult with an advanced solid tumor such as melanoma, head and neck, liver or kidney cancer.

CDR3 DNA: TGTGCCAGCAGCTTGCTTCACAATGAGCAGTTCTTC. Translating it yields CASSLLHNEQFF. The chain recombines TRBV5-4 with TRBJ2-1; D unresolved. CDR3 length: 12 amino acids. V gave up 1 base and J gave up 5 bases, with 4 bases separating them. The V gene's germline CDR1 is SGHNT and CDR2 YYREEE (reference sequence).

This chain connects TRBV6-5 to TRBJ1-5; D is ambiguous. This CDR3 is 14 amino acids long. The germline gives CDR1 MNHEY, CDR2 SVGAGI. Trimming removed 5 bases at V and 4 bases at J, with 12 bases between. The chain's CDR3 is CASSVEGGNQPQHF. CDR3 in DNA: TGTGCCAGCAGTGTGGAGGGCGGAAATCAGCCCCAGCATTTT.

To note about this clone: The same CDR3 is also encoded by other DNA sequences in this sample. The chain recombines TRBV5-1 with TRBJ1-6; a possible D gene is TRBD1 (5 bases). In germline, CDR1 is SGHRS, CDR2 YFSETQ. The CDR3 covers 14 residues. The V and J ends lost 0 bases and 7 bases respectively, with 8 bases between them. Written as DNA, the CDR3 is TGCGCCAGCAGCTTGGGCCAGGGAAATTCACCCCTCCACTTT. Protein sequence: CASSLGQGNSPLHF.

This clone has a single count. This chain links TRBV9 with TRBJ2-1, with D possibly TRBD1 on 6 matching bases. Trimming removed 2 bases from V and 7 bases from J, with 13 bases in between. The CDR3 spans 14 residues. Germline loops: CDR1 SGDLS, CDR2 YYNGEE. The CDR3 loop reads CASSVQGSGNEQFF. The DNA for the CDR3 is TGTGCCAGCAGCGTCCAGGGGTCGGGGAATGAGCAGTTCTTC. Full variable domain (rest looked up from reference TRBV9 and TRBJ2-1): DSGVTQTPKHLITATGQRVTLRCSPRSGDLSVYWYQQSLDQGLQFLIQYYNGEERAKGNILERFSAQQFPDLHSELNLSSLELGDSALYFCASSVQGSGNEQFFGPGTRLTVL.

V and J are TRBV10-2 and TRBJ2-5; no firm D call. This CDR3 is 12 amino acids long. Between the trimmed V and J ends, which lost 4 bases and 0 bases, there was a span of 3 bases. CDR1 is WSHSY and CDR2 is SAAADI in the germline V gene. The CDR3 reads CASSGYQETQYF. The CDR3 coding sequence is TGCGCCAGCAGTGGGTACCAAGAGACCCAGTACTTC.

V usage is TRBV4-1 and J usage is TRBJ1-1; 9 nucleotides agree with TRBD1. The J segment lost 3 bases and the V segment lost 3 bases, leaving 17 bases of the junction unmatched. The CDR3 runs 19 residues. Germline V gives CDR1 MGHRA, CDR2 YSYEKL. The CDR3 coding sequence is TGCGCCAGCAGCCACGCTCCCCGGGGGGGACAGGGCACTTACACTGAAGCTTTCTTT. It encodes CASSHAPRGGQGTYTEAFF.

V gene TRBV9 combines with J gene TRBJ1-2, with 7 nucleotides matching TRBD1. The J segment lost 1 base and the V segment lost 4 bases, leaving 19 bases of the junction unmatched. The germline CDR1 and CDR2 sequences are SGDLS and YYNGEE. The CDR3 loop spans 19 amino acids. CDR3 sequence reads: CASSKKPPGQTSRNYGYTF. The CDR3 nucleotides read TGTGCCAGCAGCAAGAAGCCACCGGGACAGACCTCGCGTAACTATGGCTACACCTTC. Drawing the rest from reference TRBV9 and TRBJ1-2, the complete variable domain is DSGVTQTPKHLITATGQRVTLRCSPRSGDLSVYWYQQSLDQGLQFLIQYYNGEERAKGNILERFSAQQFPDLHSELNLSSLELGDSALYFCASSKKPPGQTSRNYGYTFGSGTRLTVV.

The rearrangement uses TRBV6-5 and TRBJ1-5, with 8 positions matching TRBD1. After removal of 6 bases from V and 2 bases from J, the junction contained 6 bases not matched to a gene. CDR1 and CDR2 (germline): MNHEY, SVGAGI. The CDR3 consists of 15 residues. The CDR3 protein is CASRPGGQGNQPQHF. In DNA form, the CDR3 reads TGTGCCAGCAGACCCGGGGGACAGGGCAATCAGCCCCAGCATTTT.